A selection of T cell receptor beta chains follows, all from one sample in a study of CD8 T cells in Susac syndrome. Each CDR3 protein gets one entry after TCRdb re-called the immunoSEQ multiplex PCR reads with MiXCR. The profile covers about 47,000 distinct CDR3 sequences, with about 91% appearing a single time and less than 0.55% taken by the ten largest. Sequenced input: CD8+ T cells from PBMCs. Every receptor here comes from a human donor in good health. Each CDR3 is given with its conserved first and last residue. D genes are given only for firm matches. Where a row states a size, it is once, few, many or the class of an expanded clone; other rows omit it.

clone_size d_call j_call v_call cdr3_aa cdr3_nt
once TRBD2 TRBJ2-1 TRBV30 CAWSWAGGAYNEQFF TGTGCCTGGAGTTGGGCGGGAGGGGCCTACAATGAGCAGTTCTTC
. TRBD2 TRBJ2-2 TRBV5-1 CASSQEGGSAGELFF TGCGCCAGCAGCCAAGAGGGAGGGTCCGCCGGGGAGCTGTTTTTT
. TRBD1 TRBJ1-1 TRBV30 CAWSFWTGENTEAFF TGTGCCTGGAGTTTTTGGACAGGGGAAAACACTGAAGCTTTCTTT
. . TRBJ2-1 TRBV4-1 CASSRMAGATYNEQFF TGCGCCAGCAGCCGAATGGCCGGGGCAACCTACAATGAGCAGTTCTTC
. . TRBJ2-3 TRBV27 CASSLGDTQYF TGTGCCAGCAGTTTGGGAGATACGCAGTATTTT
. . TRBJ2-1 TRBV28 CASSLSSYNEQFF TGTGCCAGCAGTTTATCTTCCTACAATGAGCAGTTCTTC
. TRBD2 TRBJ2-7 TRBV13 CASSQTSGSSHEQYF TGTGCCAGCAGCCAGACTAGCGGGAGCTCCCACGAGCAGTACTTC
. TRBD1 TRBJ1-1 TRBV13 CASSRLGTVAEAFF TGTGCCAGCAGTCGACTTGGGACAGTGGCTGAAGCTTTCTTT
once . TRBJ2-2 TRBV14 CASSRRGGAIQGNTGELFF TGTGCCAGCAGCCGTCGAGGAGGGGCCATTCAGGGTAACACCGGGGAGCTGTTTTTT
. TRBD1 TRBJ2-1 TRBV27 CASSSGQALYNEQFF TGTGCCAGCAGTTCGGGACAGGCATTGTACAATGAGCAGTTCTTC
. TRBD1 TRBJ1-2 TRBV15 CATSSLLDREGGYTF TGTGCCACCAGCAGCTTATTAGACAGGGAAGGTGGCTACACCTTC
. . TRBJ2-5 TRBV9 CASSATGPRETQYF TGTGCCAGCAGCGCGACTGGGCCTCGGGAGACCCAGTACTTC
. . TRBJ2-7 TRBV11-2 CASSLDRTLYEQYF TGTGCCAGCAGCTTAGACCGGACCCTCTACGAGCAGTACTTC
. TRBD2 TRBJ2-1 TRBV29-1 CSVHSGSSYEQFF TGCAGCGTCCATAGCGGGAGTTCCTATGAGCAGTTCTTC
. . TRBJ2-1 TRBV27 CASSPSLGSYNEQFF TGTGCCAGCAGTCCCTCCCTCGGATCCTACAATGAGCAGTTCTTC
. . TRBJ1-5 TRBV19 CASSSIPGTTSYSNQPQHF TGTGCCAGTAGTTCTATACCGGGGACTACTAGCTATAGCAATCAGCCCCAGCATTTT
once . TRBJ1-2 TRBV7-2 CASSLDGTTYGYTF TGTGCCAGCAGCTTAGATGGGACAACCTATGGCTACACCTTC
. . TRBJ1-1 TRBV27 CASKGDQGTEAFF TGTGCCAGCAAAGGGGATCAGGGCACTGAAGCTTTCTTT
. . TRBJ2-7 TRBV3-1 CASSQGTRYEQYF TGTGCCAGCAGCCAGGGGACTCGCTACGAGCAGTACTTC
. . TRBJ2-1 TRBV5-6 CASSFSLVVNEQFF TGTGCCAGCAGCTTTAGCCTCGTCGTAAATGAGCAGTTCTTC
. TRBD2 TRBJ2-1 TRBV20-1 CSARGPAGVYNEQFF TGCAGTGCTAGAGGCCCAGCGGGGGTCTACAATGAGCAGTTCTTC
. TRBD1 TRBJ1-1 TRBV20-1 CSARAGWDRLNTEAFF TGCAGTGCTAGAGCCGGTTGGGACAGGTTGAACACTGAAGCTTTCTTT
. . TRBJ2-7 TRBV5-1 CASSPSWTKTHEQYF TGCGCCAGCAGCCCAAGCTGGACAAAAACCCACGAGCAGTACTTC
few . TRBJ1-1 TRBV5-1 CASSLTRGHEAFF TGCGCCAGCAGCCTGACACGGGGGCATGAAGCTTTCTTT
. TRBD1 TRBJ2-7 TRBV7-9 CASSSFRDRLFHEQYF TGTGCCAGCAGCTCTTTCCGGGACAGGCTATTCCACGAGCAGTACTTC
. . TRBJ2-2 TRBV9 CASSVVAGELFF TGTGCCAGCAGCGTAGTGGCCGGGGAGCTGTTTTTT
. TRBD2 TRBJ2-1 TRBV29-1 CSETSGILNEQFF TGCAGCGAGACTAGCGGGATACTCAATGAGCAGTTCTTC
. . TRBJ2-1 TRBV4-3 CASSQELSRPGDEQFF TGCGCCAGCAGCCAAGAACTCTCCCGCCCAGGCGATGAGCAGTTCTTC
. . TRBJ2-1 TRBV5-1 CASSLGFGDLSAVGQFF TGCGCCAGCAGCTTAGGGTTTGGGGATCTCTCAGCGGTTGGGCAGTTCTTC
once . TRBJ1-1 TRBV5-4 CASSLDSEAFF TGTGCCAGCAGCTTGGACAGCGAAGCTTTCTTT
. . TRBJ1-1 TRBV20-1 CSARVFPGKNTEAFF TGCAGTGCTAGAGTGTTCCCGGGAAAGAACACTGAAGCTTTCTTT
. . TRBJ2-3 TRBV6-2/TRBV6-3 CASSYPDSEPTDTQYF TGTGCCAGCAGTTACCCCGACAGCGAACCCACAGATACGCAGTATTTT
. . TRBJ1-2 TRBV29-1 CSGQENYGYTF TGCAGCGGACAGGAGAACTATGGCTACACCTTC
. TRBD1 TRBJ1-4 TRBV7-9 CASSFSGTGGLANEKLFF TGTGCCAGCAGCTTCTCCGGGACAGGGGGCCTGGCTAATGAAAAACTGTTTTTT
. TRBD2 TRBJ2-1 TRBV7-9 CASSLPAETGGTYNEQFF TGTGCCAGCAGCCTTCCGGCCGAAACGGGAGGGACCTACAATGAGCAGTTCTTC
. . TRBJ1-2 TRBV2 CASSEGGLQGYGYTF TGTGCCAGCAGTGAAGGCGGGCTCCAAGGCTATGGCTACACCTTC
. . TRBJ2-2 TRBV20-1 CSARSRSNTGELFF TGCAGTGCTAGATCCCGATCTAACACCGGGGAGCTGTTTTTT
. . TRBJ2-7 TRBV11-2 CASSPPGDGTHEQYF TGTGCCAGCAGCCCTCCAGGGGACGGGACCCACGAGCAGTACTTC
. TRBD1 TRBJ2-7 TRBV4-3 CASSQGTGGGYEQYF TGCGCCAGCAGCCAAGGGACAGGGGGCGGTTACGAGCAGTACTTC
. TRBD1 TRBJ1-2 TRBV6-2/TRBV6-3 CASTTDRGSSGYTF TGTGCCAGCACCACGGACAGGGGATCGAGTGGCTACACCTTC
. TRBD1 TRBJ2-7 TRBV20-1 CSATGTGIYEQYF TGCAGTGCAACCGGGACAGGGATCTACGAGCAGTACTTC
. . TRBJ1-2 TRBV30 CAWSSSSRTNYGYTF TGTGCCTGGAGTTCCTCGTCGAGGACTAACTATGGCTACACCTTC
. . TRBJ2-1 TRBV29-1 CSVGLGDGEQFF TGCAGCGTCGGTCTAGGGGATGGGGAGCAGTTCTTC
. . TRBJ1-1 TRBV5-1 CASSFDRFFTEAFF TGCGCCAGCAGCTTTGACAGGTTTTTCACTGAAGCTTTCTTT
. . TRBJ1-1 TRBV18 CASSPPERGGTEAFF TGTGCCAGCTCCCCCCCGGAGAGGGGGGGCACTGAAGCTTTCTTT
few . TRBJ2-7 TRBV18 CASSPTDGGPYEQYF TGTGCCAGCTCACCCACGGATGGGGGACCTTACGAGCAGTACTTC
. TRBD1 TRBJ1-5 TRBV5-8 CASRYNRGRGQPQHF TGTGCCAGCAGGTATAACAGGGGACGGGGTCAGCCCCAGCATTTT
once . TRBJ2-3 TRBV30 CAWRTPGLRADTQYF TGTGCCTGGAGGACGCCGGGACTCCGCGCAGATACGCAGTATTTT
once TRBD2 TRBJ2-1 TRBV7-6 CASSLTGGPNEQFF TGTGCCAGCAGCTTGACGGGAGGCCCCAATGAGCAGTTCTTC
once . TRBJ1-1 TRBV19 CASSTIPDMNTEAFF TGTGCCAGTAGTACTATACCGGACATGAACACTGAAGCTTTCTTT